The 19 T cell receptor beta chains below were found in one sample sequenced in a study of T cells in Graves' hyperthyroidism and ophthalmopathy. Researchers amplified the TCR beta CDR3 regions from RNA transcripts. The primer set for the first-round RT-PCR of the TCR CDR3 was HTBI. In TCRdb, the multiplex PCR reads were re-called with MiXCR into one record per CDR3 protein. The sample holds under 450,000 distinct CDR3 sequences; about 15% are singletons and the top ten take 7.5% to 9%. The specimen was blood. The receptors stem from a woman under 30 with Graves' hyperthyroidism.

In this sample, this clonotype turned up many times. The J gene is TRBJ2-7, the V gene TRBV7-6; no clear D. Deletions cut 2 bases from V and 5 bases from J, with 10 bases between. The CDR3 is 13 residues long. CDR1 SGHVS and CDR2 FNYEAQ come from the germline V gene. This chain's CDR3 is CASSLSLSNEQYF. Written as DNA, the CDR3 is TGTGCCAGCAGCTTATCCTTAAGCAACGAGCAGTACTTC.

Many counts were recorded for this clonotype. V is TRBV12-3 or TRBV12-4 and J is TRBJ1-5; possible D gene TRBD1, 5 bases. The CDR3 totals 13 residues. The germline V and J ends were trimmed by 10 bases and 1 base, with 11 bases remaining between them. Here the CDR3 DNA reads TGTGCCACCTCTGGGGACAGCAATCAGCCCCAGCATTTT. Translated: CATSGDSNQPQHF.

This clonotype was picked up a small number of times. This sequence joins TRBV6-1 and TRBJ2-3; D not certain. Trimming removed 7 bases at V and 0 bases at J, with 8 bases between. The CDR3 has 13 residues. Germline assignment: CDR1 MNHNS and CDR2 SASEGT. The CDR3 bases are TGTGCCAGCACCAAGAGGAGCACAGATACGCAGTATTTT. Amino acids: CASTKRSTDTQYF.

Ten or more counts support this clonotype. The chain combines TRBV9 with TRBJ2-3; D may be TRBD2 (5 bases). Germline V gene data show CDR1 as SGDLS and CDR2 as YYNGEE. Deletions cut 0 bases from V and 6 bases from J, with 11 bases between. This CDR3 contains 14 residues. The CDR3 DNA reads TGTGCCAGCAGCGTAGCTCCGTCGGGGGATACGCAGTATTTT. Protein product: CASSVAPSGDTQYF. Full variable domain (rest looked up from reference TRBV9 and TRBJ2-3): DSGVTQTPKHLITATGQRVTLRCSPRSGDLSVYWYQQSLDQGLQFLIQYYNGEERAKGNILERFSAQQFPDLHSELNLSSLELGDSALYFCASSVAPSGDTQYFGPGTRLTVL.

V gene TRBV5-6 combines with J gene TRBJ2-6; a weak D match, TRBD2 (5 bases). Germline V gene data show CDR1 as SGHDT and CDR2 as YYEEEE. V dropped 4 bases and J dropped 4 bases, with 18 bases sitting between them. The length of the CDR3 is 17 residues. In DNA, the CDR3 is TGTGCCAGCAGCCCATTCCGTTCGGGGATAGGGGCCAACGTCCTGACTTTC. Its protein is CASSPFRSGIGANVLTF.

The chain links TRBV30 to TRBJ1-5; D is perhaps TRBD1 (6 bases). There are 13 residues in the CDR3. Germline values: CDR1 GTSNPN, CDR2 SVGIG (reference sequence). V gave up 3 bases and J gave up 6 bases, with 12 bases separating them. The DNA for the CDR3 is TGTGCCTGGAGCGGACAGTCGAGTCAGCCCCAGCATTTT. Amino acid sequence: CAWSGQSSQPQHF.

This clonotype has a count of ten or more. The rearrangement joins TRBV3-1 to TRBJ2-2, with TRBD2 identical over 9 bases. CDR1 LGHDT and CDR2 YNNKEL come from the germline V gene (reference sequence). The CDR3 totals 15 residues. After removal of 1 base from V and 7 bases from J, the junction contained 4 bases not matched to a gene. The CDR3 bases are TGTGCCAGCAGCCAAGCAGCGGGGGGCGGCGGGGAGCTGTTTTTT. It yields the protein CASSQAAGGGGELFF.

The genes are TRBV7-2 and TRBJ2-7; 8 bases map to TRBD2. The CDR3 consists of 17 residues. The germline V gene has CDR1 SGHTA and CDR2 FQGNSA. V lost 1 base, J lost 7 bases, and 15 bases stayed unmatched. The CDR3 DNA sequence: TGTGCCAGCAGCTTAGGCATAGCGGGGAGCGGGAGTATGGAGCAGTACTTC. Protein sequence: CASSLGIAGSGSMEQYF. The complete variable domain, with remaining parts taken from reference TRBV7-2 and TRBJ2-7, reads GAGVSQSPSNKVTEKGKDVELRCDPISGHTALYWYRQSLGQGLEFLIYFQGNSAPDKSGLPSDRFSAERTGGSVSTLTIQRTQQEDSAVYLCASSLGIAGSGSMEQYFGPGTRLTVT.

V gene TRBV19 combines with J gene TRBJ2-1; a possible D gene is TRBD2 (5 bases). The V end lost 4 bases, the J end lost 6 bases, and 10 bases lay between the germline ends. In germline, CDR1 is LNHDA, CDR2 SQIVND (reference sequence). The CDR3 length is 13 residues. The CDR3 DNA reads TGTGCCAGTAGTACCACTAGTCTCAATGAGCAGTTCTTC. Translation gives CASSTTSLNEQFF.

This clonotype appeared many times. The chain has TRBV24-1 and TRBJ2-3, with D possibly TRBD1 on 6 matching bases. This CDR3 has 13 amino acids. The germline V and J ends were trimmed by 5 bases and 4 bases, with 9 bases remaining between them. The germline V gene has CDR1 KGHDR and CDR2 SFDVKD. For the CDR3, the DNA is TGTGCCACCAGTGTCCCAGGGGCAGATACGCAGTATTTT. Translating it yields CATSVPGADTQYF.

This clonotype was recorded at least ten times. Here the CDR3 reads CASRALGTGELFF. CDR3 coding DNA: TGCGCCAGCAGGGCACTGGGGACCGGGGAGCTGTTTTTT. V and J are TRBV10-1 and TRBJ2-2; D call uncertain. There are 13 residues in the CDR3. V lost 6 bases, J lost 5 bases, and 10 bases lay in between. The germline gives CDR1 WNHNN, CDR2 SYGVQD (reference sequence).

This chain uses TRBV19 with TRBJ2-7; TRBD2 matches 7 bases. This CDR3 is 13 amino acids long. The germline V gene has CDR1 LNHDA and CDR2 SQIVND (reference sequence). Germline trimming cut 2 bases from V and 3 bases from J; bases unmatched to any gene: 1. The CDR3 reads CASSIREGYEQYF. The DNA for the CDR3 is TGTGCCAGTAGTATAAGGGAGGGCTACGAGCAGTACTTC.

Turning to this clonotype: A much larger clone differs by one base, so this may be a read error. J is TRBJ2-3 and V is TRBV7-3; no clear D. The CDR3 runs to 11 residues. V was pared by 8 bases and J by 6 bases, with 9 bases between. Germline V lookup: CDR1 SGHTA, CDR2 FQGTGA. CDR3 sequence reads: CASGSHDTQYF. CDR3 in DNA: TGTGCCAGCGGCTCCCACGATACGCAGTATTTT.

In this sample, this clonotype turned up many times. This chain uses TRBV10-3 with TRBJ2-7, with 9 bases lining up with TRBD1. The CDR3 loop spans 16 amino acids. V shed 4 bases and J 6 bases; nucleotides not matched to a gene: 13. Germline values: CDR1 ENHRY, CDR2 SYGVKD. The CDR3 DNA reads as TGTGCCATCAGTGTCACGGGACAGGGATCGGTTCGCGAGCAGTACTTC. It codes for CAISVTGQGSVREQYF.

This clonotype has a count of ten or more. The rearrangement uses TRBV12-3 or TRBV12-4 and TRBJ2-3; tentative D call: TRBD1 (5 bases). V gave up 5 bases and J gave up 5 bases, with 14 bases separating them. The CDR3 covers 14 residues. The CDR3 here is CASSRLGVIDTQYF. DNA of the CDR3: TGTGCCAGCAGTCGGCTAGGGGTCATAGATACGCAGTATTTT.

This clonotype has a count of ten or more. The V gene is TRBV6-1, the J gene TRBJ2-1; maybe TRBD1 (5 bases). The CDR3 loop spans 16 amino acids. CDR1 and CDR2 (germline): MNHNS, SASEGT. Deletions cut 7 bases from V and 0 bases from J, with 16 bases between. This CDR3 reads CASMHLSDSSYNEQFF. In DNA, the CDR3 is TGTGCCAGCATGCACCTCTCTGACAGCTCCTACAATGAGCAGTTCTTC.

This clonotype was seen repeatedly, ten times or more. This chain joins TRBV28 and TRBJ1-2; no definite D call. V was cut by 5 bases and J by 8 bases, with 18 bases left in between. There are 14 residues in the CDR3. Germline V gene sequence: CDR1 MDHEN, CDR2 SYDVKM. The CDR3 region has the DNA TGTGCCAGCAGTGTCACCCCGAGGCCTTACGGCTACACCTTC. This encodes CASSVTPRPYGYTF.

V usage is TRBV19 and J usage is TRBJ2-7; 11 bases match TRBD1. J gave up 4 bases and V 7 bases, and 6 bases lay outside the gene matches. The V gene's germline CDR1 is LNHDA and CDR2 SQIVND (reference sequence). The CDR3 consists of 14 residues. The CDR3: CASTGTGGSYEQYF. The CDR3 bases are TGTGCCAGTACCGGGACAGGGGGTTCGTACGAGCAGTACTTC.

Ten or more counts support this clonotype. J is TRBJ1-4 and V is TRBV18, with D unclear. The CDR3 is 15 amino acids. The germline V gene has CDR1 KGHSH and CDR2 LQKENI. V was shortened by 3 bases and J by 8 bases, with 16 bases between the two germline ends. CDR3 protein: CASSPSDTSEEKLFF. CDR3 in DNA: TGTGCCAGCTCACCTTCCGACACGTCGGAAGAAAAACTGTTTTTT. Based on the CDR3 plus reference TRBV18 and TRBJ1-4, the full variable domain is NAGVMQNPRHLVRRRGQEARLRCSPMKGHSHVYWYRQLPEEGLKFMVYLQKENIIDESGMPKERFSAEFPKEGPSILRIQQVVRGDSAAYFCASSPSDTSEEKLFFGSGTQLSVL.